This T cell receptor beta chain appears in the sequencing data of a study of OX40 agonist ivuxolimab in advanced cancers. Background on the whole study: Ivuxolimab was a fully human IgG2 agonistic monoclonal antibody targeting the costimulatory receptor OX40 (CD134). The paper covers the monotherapy dose-escalation part of the phase I ivuxolimab trial, which included N ≈ 52 patients. Of the approximately 50 dose-escalation patients, hepatocellular carcinoma was present in about 20, melanoma in approximately 15, renal cell carcinoma in 9 and head and neck cancer in 9. Partial responses occurred in three dose-escalation patients: two with cutaneous melanoma and one with hepatocellular carcinoma. Intravenous ivuxolimab was administered to patients every 2 weeks at six dose levels: 0.01, 0.1, 0.3, 1.5, 3 and 10 mg/kg. Prior anti-PD-1, anti-PD-L1 or anti-CTLA-4 therapy was permitted, and checkpoint inhibitors had been received by around 39% of dose-escalation patients. The point of sequencing TCRbeta in the periphery was to test whether ivuxolimab changed TCR sequence diversity and drove clonal T-cell expansion. The dose-escalation cohort was roughly 83% male with a mean age of about 65 years, ranging from roughly 23 to 80. Paper-wide results and their limitations: Which antigens the clonally expanded peripheral T cells were specific for was not determined. Low levels of normalized T-cell clonal expansion were also seen in some patients who did not respond. In the 0.1-3.0 mg/kg groups, partial responders were among the patients with the lowest normalized peripheral clonal expansion, particularly in CD8+ T cells. After ivuxolimab, more expanded clones were found on average in CD8+ T cells than in CD4+ T cells. At doses of 0.1 to 3.0 mg/kg, clonal expansion of both CD4+ and CD8+ T cells in blood was seen between baseline and week 6.

For sequencing of the TCRbeta CDR3 region, genomic DNA was extracted from the sorted cells. The immunoSEQ Assay was used to sequence the TCRbeta CDR3 regions. The source is immuneACCESS, and TCRdb retained only in-frame sequences with V and J called. Part of the clones is not carried over; for the studies checked, unresolved V genes explain less than half of this, and the remainder is unexplained. Recorded for this sample are about 86,000 clones; around 85% of them occurred a single time. Clones ranked in the top ten supply roughly 1.5% of the sample. Taken from the germline V gene (reference sequence), the CDR1 and CDR2 loops are LNHDA and SQIVND. The V end gives up 3 bases and the J end 5 bases, leaving 8 bases in the junction not matched to a gene. The CDR3 runs 16 amino acids, cysteine and phenylalanine included. Only the CDR3 region is kept as DNA, spanning 48 bases read in frame from base 1.

The trial excluded patients who had a history of autoimmune disease or were on systemic immunosuppression. In every dose cohort, peripheral blood was drawn for TCR sequencing at baseline, cycle 4 day 1, and cycle 7 day 1. The samples were taken from a phase I, first-in-human, multicenter, open-label dose-escalation trial of ivuxolimab. The trial enrolled adults with locally advanced or metastatic head and neck squamous cell, hepatocellular, melanoma or renal cell carcinoma. Before TCR sequencing, CD4+ T cells and CD8+ T cells were sorted from peripheral blood as separate populations. With respect to this clone: It has no known antigen specificity. Base qualities are missing; no much larger clone stands one base away.

The chain couples TRBV19 to TRBJ1-1; 11 nucleotides in the junction match TRBD1. The sample in question was CD4+ or CD8+ T cells sorted from blood, obtained in a trial of the OX40 agonist ivuxolimab. The receptor comes from an adult with an advanced solid tumor such as melanoma, head and neck, liver or kidney cancer. The CDR3: CASSIGTGGTYTEAFF. DNA sequence: TGTGCCAGTAGTATTGGGACAGGGGGTACGTATACTGAAGCTTTCTTT.